The 13 T cell receptor beta chains below come from one sample, sequenced in a study of cytomegalovirus exposure and HLA in healthy donors. The PCR was carried out with 60 Vbeta primers and 13 Jbeta primers. Data came from immunoSEQ multiplex PCR; TCRdb stores just in-frame clones and leaves some out. The sample holds some 200,000 clones, approximately 84% seen once. Input material: PBMCs. The source is a man aged 50 to 60 in good health and CMV-seronegative.

CDR3 sequence: CAWSVEFSTEAFF. The CDR3 nucleotides are TGTGCCTGGAGTGTAGAGTTTAGCACTGAAGCTTTCTTT. The chain has TRBV30 and TRBJ1-1; no clear D gene. The germline V gene has CDR1 GTSNPN and CDR2 SVGIG (reference sequence). The CDR3 has 13 amino acids. Trimming left V 0 bases short and J 4 bases short, with 9 bases between.

This sequence joins TRBV14 and TRBJ2-7; 9 nucleotides agree with TRBD1. This CDR3 has 15 residues. Germline CDR1 and CDR2: SGHDN and FVKESK. V trimming: 4 bases; J trimming: 2 bases; junction bases outside the gene matches: 6. The CDR3 sequence is CASSRTGTGPYEQYF. In DNA form, the CDR3 reads TGTGCCAGCAGCCGAACTGGGACAGGGCCCTACGAGCAGTACTTC.

V and J are TRBV7-9 and TRBJ2-7; 12 bases agree with TRBD2. The CDR3 contains 15 residues. V lost 6 bases, J lost 4 bases, and 7 bases stayed unmatched. Looked up from germline, CDR1 is SEHNR and CDR2 is FQNEAQ (reference sequence). The CDR3 spells CASRLSTSGGYEQYF. Here the CDR3 DNA reads TGTGCCAGCAGACTTTCCACTAGCGGGGGGTACGAGCAGTACTTC. The entire variable domain, with the rest obtained from reference TRBV7-9 and TRBJ2-7, is as follows: DTGVSQNPRHKITKRGQNVTFRCDPISEHNRLYWYRQTLGQGPEFLTYFQNEAQLEKSRLLSDRFSAERPKGSFSTLEIQRTEQGDSAMYLCASRLSTSGGYEQYFGPGTRLTVT.

The chain joins TRBV2 to TRBJ1-4; D not resolved. The CDR3 loop spans 13 amino acids. CDR1 and CDR2 (germline): SNHLY, FYNNEI. Trimming stripped 5 bases from V and 10 bases from J, with 14 bases between. CDR3 in amino acids: CASSFGKSGKLFF. The CDR3 coding sequence is TGTGCCAGCAGTTTCGGGAAGTCCGGAAAACTGTTTTTT.

The rearrangement links TRBV4-2 to TRBJ1-5, with no clear D. The CDR3 extends over 15 amino acids. Germline V CDR1 and CDR2: LGHNA, YNFKEQ. Trimming removed 6 bases from V and 1 base from J, with 13 bases in between. DNA of the CDR3: TGTGCCAGCAGTCGCGGACTATACAGCAATCAGCCCCAGCATTTT. It specifies CASSRGLYSNQPQHF.

The V and J genes are TRBV15 and TRBJ1-4; no firm D call. Germline CDR1 reads LNHNV; CDR2 reads YYDKDF (reference sequence). V lost 11 bases, J lost 0 bases, and 22 bases lay in between. The CDR3 is made up of 17 amino acids. The CDR3 sequence is CAVGAETKSATNEKLFF. As DNA, the CDR3 is TGTGCCGTCGGAGCAGAGACGAAGTCTGCAACTAATGAAAAACTGTTTTTT.

This clone was seen only a few times. The V gene is TRBV6-6, the J gene TRBJ1-5; D remains unclear. The CDR3 contains 14 residues. In germline, CDR1 is MNHNY, CDR2 SVGAGI (reference sequence). The V gene lost 3 bases and the J gene lost 5 bases, with 11 bases spanning the gap. Written as DNA, the CDR3 is TGTGCCAGCAGTTATACCGCCAACTATCAGCCCCAGCATTTT. As protein: CASSYTANYQPQHF.

The CDR3 DNA follows: TGCGCCAGCAGCCAGGTAGCGGGGGGGCTCCAAGAGACCCAGTACTTC. Amino acids: CASSQVAGGLQETQYF. The chain has TRBV4-3 and TRBJ2-5, with 11 bases fitting TRBD2. V lost 3 bases and J lost 1; bases outside the gene matches: 4. The CDR3 is 16 residues long. Germline V gene lookup returns CDR1 LGHNA and CDR2 YSLEER.

The chain uses TRBV7-9 and TRBJ2-3; 7 nucleotides align to TRBD1. V was clipped by 1 base and J by 2 bases; unmatched bases: 9. Germline V lookup: CDR1 SEHNR, CDR2 FQNEAQ (reference sequence). This CDR3 spans 17 amino acids. CDR3 region: CASSLEGAGFATDTQYF. The CDR3 DNA reads as TGTGCCAGCAGCTTAGAGGGGGCAGGATTTGCCACAGATACGCAGTATTTT. Filled out from reference TRBV7-9 and TRBJ2-3, the complete variable domain reads DTGVSQNPRHKITKRGQNVTFRCDPISEHNRLYWYRQTLGQGPEFLTYFQNEAQLEKSRLLSDRFSAERPKGSFSTLEIQRTEQGDSAMYLCASSLEGAGFATDTQYFGPGTRLTVL.

J is TRBJ2-7 and V is TRBV19; D uncertain. The ends were cut back, 6 bases at V and 7 bases at J, with 16 bases in the middle. Germline CDR1 and CDR2: LNHDA and SQIVND (reference sequence). The CDR3 is 13 amino acids. The CDR3 protein is CASSQLLLGEQYF. DNA of the CDR3: TGTGCCAGTAGCCAATTACTACTCGGAGAGCAGTACTTC.

The J gene is TRBJ2-7, the V gene TRBV4-3; D remains ambiguous. Trimming left V 1 base short and J 5 bases short, with 9 bases between. CDR3 length equals 13 residues. Germline loops: CDR1 LGHNA, CDR2 YSLEER. As DNA, the CDR3 is TGCGCCAGCAGCCAAGGAGATTTAGACGAGCAGTACTTC. As protein: CASSQGDLDEQYF.

This chain joins TRBV12-5 and TRBJ1-2; the D gene is possibly TRBD1 (5 bases). The CDR3 is 12 residues long. Germline-derived CDR1 and CDR2 are LGHNT and FRNRAP. The V and J ends lost 7 bases and 5 bases respectively, with 11 bases between them. CDR3 region: CASAAGYYGYTF. The CDR3 bases are TGTGCTAGTGCCGCAGGGTATTATGGCTACACCTTC.

This clone was recorded only once. The genes are TRBV9 and TRBJ2-5; a possible D gene is TRBD1 (5 bases). Per germline, CDR1 SGDLS and CDR2 YYNGEE. Trimming cost V 0 bases and J 5 bases, with 17 bases left between them. The CDR3 covers 16 residues. Written as DNA, the CDR3 is TGTGCCAGCAGCGTAGAAGGACACGATCCAAGGGAGACCCAGTACTTC. It translates to CASSVEGHDPRETQYF.